The 21 T cell receptor beta chains listed next were all sequenced from one sample in a study of T cells in pancreatic ductal adenocarcinoma (dated by TCRdb to about 2017). The method behind the library was the immunoSEQ multiplex PCR assay. Sourced from immuneACCESS, this table was stored by TCRdb with only in-frame sequences that have V and J called. A share of the clones is absent; for the studies checked, an unresolved V gene accounts for under half, and the remainder has no known explanation. Here the sample has over 100,000 clones; roughly 96% occur a single time. The ten largest clones capture less than 4% of the sample. Selected pancreatic ductal adenocarcinoma patients had undergone surgery without neoadjuvant therapy. Sequenced material: PBMCs. The receptor set was obtained from a human donor with pancreatic ductal adenocarcinoma.

In its sample, this clone was seen once. DNA for the CDR3: TGTGCCAGCGGCCCCGGTGGGACTAGCGGGAATTCCAATGAGCAGTTCTTC. Translation gives CASGPGGTSGNSNEQFF. The V call is TRBV5-4, the J call TRBJ2-1; 13 bases match TRBD2. Germline lookup yields CDR1 SGHNT and CDR2 YYREEE (reference sequence). V lost 7 bases to trimming and J lost 6 bases; unmatched junction nucleotides: 13. This CDR3 has 17 residues.

The genes are TRBV2 and TRBJ1-2; tentative D call: TRBD1 (6 bases). The germline V gene encodes CDR1 SNHLY and CDR2 FYNNEI. The CDR3 consists of 12 residues. The V end was cut by 8 bases, the J end by 8 bases, with 15 bases between. The CDR3 DNA is TGTGCCAGCCTTATACAGGGCGGAGGCTACACCTTC. Amino acid sequence: CASLIQGGGYTF.

V gene TRBV12-5 combines with J gene TRBJ2-2; possibly TRBD2 for D (5 bases). CDR1 and CDR2 (germline): LGHNT, FRNRAP. Trimming cost V 1 base and J 1 base, with 7 bases left between them. CDR3 size: 15 residues. The CDR3 spells CASGLASRNTGELFF. CDR3 sequence (DNA): TGTGCTAGTGGTTTGGCTAGCCGGAACACCGGGGAGCTGTTTTTT.

V usage is TRBV28 and J usage is TRBJ2-5; TRBD1 agrees at 11 bases. J gave up 5 bases and V 5 bases, and 7 bases lay outside the gene matches. The CDR3 sequence is 15 residues long. In germline, CDR1 is MDHEN, CDR2 SYDVKM. The CDR3 sequence is CASSRAGQGAETQYF. As DNA, the CDR3 is TGTGCCAGCAGTCGAGCAGGACAGGGGGCGGAGACCCAGTACTTC.

The CDR3 bases are TGTGCCAGCAGCCCGGAGGGGCCGGGTCTCCCCTACAATGAGCAGTTCTTC. This sequence encodes CASSPEGPGLPYNEQFF. The rearrangement links TRBV7-8 to TRBJ2-1, with D perhaps TRBD2 (6 bases). V was clipped by 5 bases and J by 2 bases, with 19 bases between them. Germline V CDR1 and CDR2: SGHVS, FQNEAQ. CDR3 size: 17 residues.

The CDR3 spells CASSQAPQGTGANVLTF. In DNA, the CDR3 is TGCGCCAGCAGCCAAGCACCCCAGGGAACTGGGGCCAACGTCCTGACTTTC. This chain uses TRBV4-3 with TRBJ2-6; a possible D gene is TRBD1 (5 bases). Germline lookup yields CDR1 LGHNA and CDR2 YSLEER. V lost 1 base to trimming and J lost 2 bases, with 12 bases between them. CDR3 length equals 17 residues.

V usage is TRBV5-6 and J usage is TRBJ2-7; a possible D gene is TRBD2 (6 bases). Germline CDR1 SGHDT, CDR2 YYEEEE. This CDR3 region has 15 residues. V lost 0 bases and J 2 bases, leaving 12 bases between the germline ends. The CDR3 loop reads CASSLGRAGTYEQYF. CDR3 coding DNA: TGTGCCAGCAGCTTGGGGCGGGCGGGGACCTACGAGCAGTACTTC.

This sequence joins TRBV28 and TRBJ2-5, with D unresolved. The germline V and J ends were trimmed by 3 bases and 3 bases, with 11 bases remaining between them. The CDR3 has 14 amino acids. CDR1 is MDHEN and CDR2 is SYDVKM in the germline V gene. The chain's CDR3 is CASSLALNEETQYF. DNA for the CDR3: TGTGCCAGCAGTTTGGCCTTAAACGAAGAGACCCAGTACTTC.

The gene calls are TRBV2 and TRBJ2-7; D perhaps matches TRBD1 (6 bases). Germline V gene sequence: CDR1 SNHLY, CDR2 FYNNEI. Trimming cost V 11 bases and J 6 bases, with 20 bases left between them. The CDR3 sequence is 13 residues long. In nucleotides, the CDR3 is TGTGCCGGGGGTCAGCAGGGGCGCGGCGAGCAGTACTTC. Translating it yields CAGGQQGRGEQYF.

This rearrangement joins TRBV29-1 to TRBJ2-1, with 7 nucleotides matching TRBD1. The CDR3 is 12 residues long. CDR1 SQVTM and CDR2 ANQGSEA come from the germline V gene. With V trimmed by 3 bases and J by 7 bases, 3 bases remained unmatched. The CDR3 DNA reads TGCAGCGTTGAGACAGGGTTGAATGAGCAGTTCTTC. As protein: CSVETGLNEQFF.

The J gene is TRBJ2-1, the V gene TRBV30, with a possible D match to TRBD2 (6 bases). V was cut by 1 base and J by 10 bases, with 20 bases left in between. Germline CDR1 and CDR2: GTSNPN and SVGIG (reference sequence). The CDR3 spans 15 residues. The CDR3 DNA sequence: TGTGCCTGGAGTGACGGACTAACTACCATATGGGAGCAGTTCTTC. As protein: CAWSDGLTTIWEQFF.

V is TRBV27 and J is TRBJ1-2, with D tentatively TRBD1 (5 bases). This CDR3 is built from 16 residues. The germline gives CDR1 MNHEY, CDR2 SMNVEV (reference sequence). V dropped 5 bases and J dropped 9 bases, with 25 bases sitting between them. In nucleotides, the CDR3 is TGTGCCAGCAGTATGCGTTCTGCTGTTGGGCTGGGGCGCTACACCTTC. This codes for CASSMRSAVGLGRYTF.

This sequence joins TRBV7-2 and TRBJ2-2; D unresolved. The V end lost 3 bases, the J end lost 1 base, and 15 bases lay between the germline ends. Per germline, CDR1 SGHTA and CDR2 FQGNSA. This CDR3 comprises 17 residues. CDR3 in amino acids: CASSFSSTNVNTGELFF. Here the CDR3 DNA reads TGTGCCAGCAGCTTTAGCAGCACCAACGTGAACACCGGGGAGCTGTTTTTT.

In its sample, this clone was seen once. The rearrangement joins TRBV6-4 to TRBJ2-3, with 8 bases fitting TRBD2. Per the germline V gene, CDR1 is MRHNA and CDR2 is SNTAGT. CDR3 size: 13 residues. Unmatched junction bases numbered 8, after V lost 9 bases and J lost 6 bases. The DNA for the CDR3 is TGTGCCAGAACTAGCGGTCTCGGGGATACGCAGTATTTT. Its translation: CARTSGLGDTQYF.

CDR3 residues: CASSYSDRGRAEQYF. In DNA, the CDR3 is TGTGCCAGCAGTTACTCCGACAGGGGAAGGGCCGAGCAGTACTTC. The J gene is TRBJ2-7, the V gene TRBV6-6; 8 bases fit TRBD1. Germline assignment: CDR1 MNHNY and CDR2 SVGAGI (reference sequence). Trimming took 0 bases from V and 6 from J; bases not matched to a gene: 7. The CDR3 spans 15 residues.

The V and J genes are TRBV5-6 and TRBJ2-7; the D gene is possibly TRBD1 (5 bases). The germline V gene encodes CDR1 SGHDT and CDR2 YYEEEE. The CDR3 is 13 residues long. V shed 1 base and J shed 9 bases, with 14 bases lying between them. The CDR3, as DNA: TGTGCCAGCAGCTTGTGGGCCTCCCAGGGGCAGTACTTC. Amino acids: CASSLWASQGQYF.

This clone showed up just a few times. The CDR3 protein is CASSLPAGEQYF. In DNA form, the CDR3 reads TGTGCCAGCAGCTTGCCCGCGGGCGAGCAGTACTTC. The chain carries TRBV5-4 and TRBJ2-7; a possible D gene is TRBD2 (5 bases). The V and J ends lost 1 base and 6 bases respectively, with 8 bases between them. This CDR3 has 12 amino acids. Germline CDR1 SGHNT, CDR2 YYREEE (reference sequence).

This clone was seen once. The chain employs TRBV9 and TRBJ2-2; 12 bases are shared with TRBD1. The V segment lost 3 bases and the J segment 9 bases; nucleotides outside the gene matches: 6. The CDR3 runs to 15 residues. Germline values: CDR1 SGDLS, CDR2 YYNGEE. The CDR3 region is CASSAGTGGSRELFF. The DNA for the CDR3 is TGTGCCAGCAGCGCGGGGACAGGGGGCAGTCGGGAGCTGTTTTTT.

The chain couples TRBV25-1 to TRBJ2-5; 7 nucleotides match TRBD1. The CDR3 spans 14 residues. Per germline, CDR1 MGHDK and CDR2 SYGVNS. V lost 3 bases, J lost 5 bases, and 6 bases stayed unmatched. For the CDR3, the DNA is TGTGCCAGCAGTGACGACAGGGTCGAGGAGACCCAGTACTTC. Translated, it gives CASSDDRVEETQYF.

The rearrangement joins TRBV25-1 to TRBJ2-3; 9 bases line up with TRBD2. The CDR3 extends over 16 amino acids. V gave up 5 bases and J gave up 6 bases; unmatched junction bases: 12. CDR1 is MGHDK and CDR2 is SYGVNS in the germline V gene. CDR3 nucleotides: TGTGCCAGCAGTCCGCAAGGGTTAGCGGGAGAGGATACGCAGTATTTT. It codes for CASSPQGLAGEDTQYF.

This clone was detected only a few times. The chain carries TRBV2 and TRBJ1-2; TRBD1 matches at 7 bases. CDR1 is SNHLY, CDR2 FYNNEI, per germline. CDR3 length: 13 residues. The V and J ends lost 9 bases and 0 bases, in that order; junction bases with no gene match: 4. The CDR3 reads CARRDRANYGYTF. The CDR3 nucleotides are TGTGCCAGGAGGGACAGAGCTAACTATGGCTACACCTTC.